The 5 T cell receptor beta chains reported below all come from one sample, sequenced in a study of T cells in Graves' hyperthyroidism and ophthalmopathy. Using RNA transcripts as the source, TCR beta CDR3 regions were amplified. First-round RT-PCR of the TCR CDR3 relied on the HTBI primer set. From the multiplex PCR reads, TCRdb called clonotypes with MiXCR, one entry per CDR3 protein. The table has 450,000 to 700,000 distinct CDR3 sequences, roughly 46% seen once. The sequencing input was peripheral blood or thyroid tissue (not recorded which). Receptor source: an adult woman with Graves' disease, either hyperthyroidism or ophthalmopathy (not recorded which).

This clonotype has only a few counts. V and J are TRBV29-1 and TRBJ1-4; D perhaps matches TRBD1 (5 bases). The CDR3 has 14 amino acids. V lost 4 bases and J 6 bases, leaving 15 bases between the germline ends. Germline CDR1 is SQVTM and CDR2 is ANQGSEA. The CDR3 region is CSVAQGAGYEKLFF. The CDR3 nucleotides are TGCAGCGTTGCCCAAGGGGCAGGGTATGAAAAACTGTTTTTT.

The chain recombines TRBV2 with TRBJ2-2; D unclear. Per germline, CDR1 SNHLY and CDR2 FYNNEI. The CDR3 is 12 residues long. V lost 11 bases, J lost 7 bases, and 14 bases lay in between. CDR3 protein: CAAEVVGGELFF. Written as DNA, the CDR3 is TGTGCCGCAGAGGTCGTCGGCGGGGAGCTGTTTTTT.

Comment on this clonotype: Likely a read error: the CDR3 ends without its conserved phenylalanine or tryptophan. No DNA is shown, since the ends of the CDR3 on it are uncertain; the CDR3 is the one TCRdb lists. The rearrangement links TRBV20-1 to TRBJ2-6; the table gives TRBD1 as D, unverified against the DNA. A total of 9 residues make up the CDR3, ends included. The germline gives CDR1 DFQATT, CDR2 SNEGSKA (reference sequence). This chain's CDR3 is CSATLGQTE.

This clonotype was observed a few times. The chain uses TRBV6-2 or TRBV6-3 and TRBJ1-2, with D possibly being TRBD1 (5 bases). V shed 0 bases and J shed 8 bases, with 16 bases lying between them. CDR3 length: 15 residues. Per germline, CDR1 MNHEY and CDR2 SVGEGT. CDR3 sequence reads: CASSYSRRLWDGYTF. The CDR3 DNA reads TGTGCCAGCAGTTACTCGAGACGTCTCTGGGACGGCTACACCTTC.

The table lists this clonotype with a count of one. The chain links TRBV15 to TRBJ1-2; 8 nucleotides agree with TRBD1. The CDR3 has 16 amino acids. Germline values: CDR1 LNHNV, CDR2 YYDKDF (reference sequence). The junction had 9 bases not matched to a gene; V was cut back by 3 bases and J by 3 bases. In DNA, the CDR3 is TGTGCCACCAGCAGCTTGACACAGGGGGGAGACTATGGCTACACCTTC. Translating gives CATSSLTQGGDYGYTF. Based on the CDR3 plus reference TRBV15 and TRBJ1-2, the full variable domain is DAMVIQNPRYQVTQFGKPVTLSCSQTLNHNVMYWYQQKSSQAPKLLFHYYDKDFNNEADTPDNFQSRRPNTSFCFLDIRSPGLGDTAMYLCATSSLTQGGDYGYTFGSGTRLTVV.